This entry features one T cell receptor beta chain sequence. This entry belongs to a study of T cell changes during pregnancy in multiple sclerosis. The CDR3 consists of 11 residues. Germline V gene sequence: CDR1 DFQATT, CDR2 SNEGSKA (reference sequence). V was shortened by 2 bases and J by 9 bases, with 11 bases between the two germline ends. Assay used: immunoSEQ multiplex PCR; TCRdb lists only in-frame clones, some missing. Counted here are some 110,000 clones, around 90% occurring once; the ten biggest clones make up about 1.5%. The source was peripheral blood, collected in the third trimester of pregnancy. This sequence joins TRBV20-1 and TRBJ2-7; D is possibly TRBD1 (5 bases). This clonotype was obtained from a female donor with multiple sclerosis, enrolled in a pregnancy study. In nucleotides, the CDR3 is TGCAGTGCTAGACAGGGTCACAGGCAGTACTTC. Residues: CSARQGHRQYF.